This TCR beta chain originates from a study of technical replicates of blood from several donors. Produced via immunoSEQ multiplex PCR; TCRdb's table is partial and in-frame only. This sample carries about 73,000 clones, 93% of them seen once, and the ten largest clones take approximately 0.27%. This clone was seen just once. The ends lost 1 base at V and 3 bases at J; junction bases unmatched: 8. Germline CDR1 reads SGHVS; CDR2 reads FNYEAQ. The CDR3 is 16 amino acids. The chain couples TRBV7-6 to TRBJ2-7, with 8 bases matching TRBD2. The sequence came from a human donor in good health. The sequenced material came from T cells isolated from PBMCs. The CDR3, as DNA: TGTGCCAGCAGCTTAGGACTCGGGAGCGGGAGCTACGAGCAGTACTTC. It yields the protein CASSLGLGSGSYEQYF.